This record looks at one T cell receptor (beta chain) sequence and its context. As yet, its antigen is unknown. Using immunoSEQ multiplex PCR, the repertoire was profiled, and TCRdb retains in-frame clones only, with some absent. In the table there are fewer than 100,000 clones, 86% of which are singletons. The data were taken from a study of OX40 agonist ivuxolimab in advanced cancers. Across the study: One patient with hepatocellular carcinoma and two with cutaneous melanoma, three in all, had partial responses.

Points from the study as a whole: At 0.1 to 3.0 mg/kg and by week 6, clonal expansion occurred in CD4+ and CD8+ blood T cells. Relative to CD4+ cells, CD8+ T cells on average had more expanded clones.

V lost 2 bases, J lost 3 bases, and 20 bases lay in between. The CDR3 runs to 17 residues. Germline lookup yields CDR1 SEHNR and CDR2 FQNEAQ (reference sequence). Sequencing used CD4+ or CD8+ T cells sorted from blood, obtained in a trial of the OX40 agonist ivuxolimab. The chain recombines TRBV7-9 with TRBJ2-7, with D tentatively TRBD1 or TRBD2 (5 bases each). The TCR was taken from an adult with an advanced solid tumor such as melanoma, head and neck, liver or kidney cancer. CDR3 nucleotide sequence: TGTGCCAGCAGCTTACATTCGTCGGGGCTAAGAAGCTACGAGCAGTACTTC. It yields the protein CASSLHSSGLRSYEQYF.